Below, 27 T cell receptor beta chains from the same sample are listed, as sequenced in a study of cytotoxic CD8 clonotypes in ibrutinib-treated CLL. Only in-frame clones appear in the TCRdb table, and some are missing; sequencing was by immunoSEQ multiplex PCR. In the table there are around 70,000 clones, 90% of which are singletons. Sequenced here: PBMCs, sampled after 12 months of ibrutinib treatment. The receptor source for this set is a human donor with chronic lymphocytic leukemia.

The chain links TRBV6-6 to TRBJ1-2; 8 positions match TRBD1. After removal of 6 bases from V and 6 bases from J, the junction contained 3 bases not matched to a gene. The CDR3 spans 12 residues. The germline V gene has CDR1 MNHNY and CDR2 SVGAGI (reference sequence). The CDR3 nucleotides read TGTGCCAGCAGCAAACAGGGGGATGGCTACACCTTC. Translating gives CASSKQGDGYTF.

This sequence joins TRBV5-5 and TRBJ1-5; 11 nucleotides line up with TRBD1. The CDR3 covers 14 residues. V shed 3 bases, J shed 7 bases, and the junction held 3 bases outside the gene matches. Germline V gene data show CDR1 as SGHKS and CDR2 as YYEKEE (reference sequence). CDR3 DNA: TGTGCCAGCAGCTGGACAGGGGGCGGACAGCCCCAGCATTTT. It yields the protein CASSWTGGGQPQHF.

The genes are TRBV6-6 and TRBJ1-2; possibly TRBD1 for D (6 bases). Germline V CDR1 and CDR2: MNHNY, SVGAGI (reference sequence). This CDR3 comprises 15 residues. The V gene lost 5 bases and the J gene lost 3 bases, with 16 bases spanning the gap. The CDR3, as DNA: TGTGCCAGCAGTCCCATACTACAGGGTGACTATGGCTACACCTTC. It codes for CASSPILQGDYGYTF.

The V gene is TRBV10-1, the J gene TRBJ1-1, with 10 bases fitting TRBD1. The CDR3 is 17 residues long. J was trimmed by 3 bases and V by 1 base; bases with no gene match: 8. CDR1 and CDR2 (germline): WNHNN, SYGVQD (reference sequence). This CDR3 is CASSEYGDRGTDTEAFF. DNA for the CDR3: TGCGCCAGCAGTGAGTACGGGGACAGGGGTACCGACACTGAAGCTTTCTTT.

J is TRBJ1-1 and V is TRBV7-2; D is uncertain. The CDR3 is 12 residues long. V shed 3 bases and J shed 6 bases, with 8 bases lying between them. Germline V CDR1 and CDR2: SGHTA, FQGNSA. CDR3 nucleotides: TGTGCCAGCAGCTTTTTCCACGCTGAAGCTTTCTTT. This translates into CASSFFHAEAFF. Supplemented by reference TRBV7-2 and TRBJ1-1, the full variable domain reads GAGVSQSPSNKVTEKGKDVELRCDPISGHTALYWYRQSLGQGLEFLIYFQGNSAPDKSGLPSDRFSAERTGGSVSTLTIQRTQQEDSAVYLCASSFFHAEAFFGQGTRLTVV.

This clone came up once. J is TRBJ1-2 and V is TRBV6-1; no definite D call. The germline V and J ends were trimmed by 2 bases and 6 bases, with 10 bases remaining between them. Germline V lookup: CDR1 MNHNS, CDR2 SASEGT. The CDR3 spans 13 residues. The CDR3 reads CASSEPNRNGYTF. In nucleotides, the CDR3 is TGTGCCAGCAGTGAACCCAATCGTAATGGCTACACCTTC.

The chain combines TRBV25-1 with TRBJ2-1; 7 bases are shared with TRBD2. CDR1 and CDR2 from the germline V gene are MGHDK and SYGVNS. Germline trimming cut 3 bases from V and 3 bases from J; bases unmatched to any gene: 11. This CDR3 has 17 residues. Here the CDR3 reads CASSDYSGPLLYNEQFF. CDR3 in DNA: TGTGCCAGCAGTGACTATAGCGGGCCTCTTCTCTACAATGAGCAGTTCTTC.

This clone was found once. The V and J genes are TRBV6-1 and TRBJ1-2, with 8 bases lining up with TRBD1. The CDR3 is made up of 14 amino acids. J lost 6 bases, V lost 6 bases, and 9 bases had no gene match. CDR1 MNHNS and CDR2 SASEGT come from the germline V gene. The CDR3 here is CASRRIQGVHGYTF. The DNA of the CDR3 is TGTGCCAGCAGACGCATACAGGGGGTCCATGGCTACACCTTC.

The chain links TRBV19 to TRBJ2-3; the D is unclear. This CDR3 has 12 residues. Germline V gives CDR1 LNHDA, CDR2 SQIVND (reference sequence). Trimming stripped 7 bases from V and 1 base from J, with 6 bases between. CDR3 protein: CASMGGTDTQYF. In nucleotides, the CDR3 is TGTGCCAGTATGGGCGGCACAGATACGCAGTATTTT.

This clone was observed once. This sequence joins TRBV29-1 and TRBJ1-1; D may be TRBD1 (5 bases). The CDR3 runs 15 residues. The germline V gene encodes CDR1 SQVTM and CDR2 ANQGSEA. The V end lost 5 bases, the J end lost 2 bases, and 18 bases lay between the germline ends. CDR3 nucleotides: TGCAGCGTTCACGGGAGGGGACCGATAAACACTGAAGCTTTCTTT. This codes for CSVHGRGPINTEAFF. Using reference TRBV29-1 and TRBJ1-1 for the parts outside the CDR3, the full variable domain is SAVISQKPSRDICQRGTSLTIQCQVDSQVTMMFWYRQQPGQSLTLIATANQGSEATYESGFVIDKFPISRPNLTFSTLTVSNMSPEDSSIYLCSVHGRGPINTEAFFGQGTRLTVV.

The chain links TRBV5-1 to TRBJ2-1; D might be TRBD2 (5 bases). The CDR3 has 15 amino acids. CDR1 and CDR2 from the germline V gene are SGHRS and YFSETQ. V lost 4 bases and J lost 0, with 11 bases in between. CDR3 nucleotides: TGCGCCAGCAGCCTAGCCCCGAGCTCCTACAATGAGCAGTTCTTC. This codes for CASSLAPSSYNEQFF. Full variable domain (rest looked up from reference TRBV5-1 and TRBJ2-1): KAGVTQTPRYLIKTRGQQVTLSCSPISGHRSVSWYQQTPGQGLQFLFEYFSETQRNKGNFPGRFSGRQFSNSRSEMNVSTLELGDSALYLCASSLAPSSYNEQFFGPGTRLTVL.

The CDR3 DNA is TGCGCCAGCAGCCTTGATCTACCGGGGCGGATCATGAACACTGAAGCTTTCTTT. Translation: CASSLDLPGRIMNTEAFF. This sequence joins TRBV4-1 and TRBJ1-1; maybe TRBD1 (5 bases). V lost 4 bases and J 0 bases, leaving 21 bases between the germline ends. Germline CDR1 reads MGHRA; CDR2 reads YSYEKL. The CDR3 loop spans 18 amino acids.

This rearrangement joins TRBV4-2 to TRBJ2-1, with a possible D match to TRBD2 (5 bases). From germline, CDR1 is LGHNA and CDR2 YNFKEQ. This CDR3 has 14 residues. Deletions cut 1 base from V and 9 bases from J, with 13 bases between. CDR3 sequence reads: CASSQVDLAGEQFF. In DNA, the CDR3 is TGTGCCAGCAGCCAAGTGGATCTAGCAGGTGAGCAGTTCTTC.

This clone showed up just once. The chain recombines TRBV29-1 with TRBJ2-7; possibly TRBD1 for D (5 bases). The ends were cut back, 7 bases at V and 0 bases at J, with 7 bases in the middle. The CDR3 loop spans 11 amino acids. Germline-derived CDR1 and CDR2 are SQVTM and ANQGSEA. The chain's CDR3 is CSARGSYEQYF. CDR3 DNA: TGCAGCGCTAGGGGCTCCTACGAGCAGTACTTC.

This clone was counted between two and nine times. The CDR3 reads CASSQTDGYSGNTIYF. CDR3 DNA: TGTGCCAGCAGTCAGACCGACGGATACTCTGGAAACACCATATATTTT. The chain combines TRBV7-3 with TRBJ1-3, with unresolved D. The CDR3 has 16 amino acids. Per germline, CDR1 SGHTA and CDR2 FQGTGA. The germline V and J ends were trimmed by 6 bases and 0 bases, with 15 bases remaining between them.

In this sample, this clone turned up a few times. This chain uses TRBV30 with TRBJ1-1, with D maybe TRBD1 (5 bases). Germline V CDR1 and CDR2: GTSNPN, SVGIG (reference sequence). The CDR3 runs 14 residues. V was cut by 2 bases and J by 0 bases, with 10 bases left in between. The CDR3, as DNA: TGTGCCTGGAGTCCACAGACAGTGAACACTGAAGCTTTCTTT. It specifies CAWSPQTVNTEAFF. Complete variable domain (other parts from reference TRBV30 and TRBJ1-1): SQTIHQWPATLVQPVGSPLSLECTVEGTSNPNLYWYRQAAGRGLQLLFYSVGIGQISSEVPQNLSASRPQDRQFILSSKKLLLSDSGFYLCAWSPQTVNTEAFFGQGTRLTVV.

The V and J genes are TRBV5-6 and TRBJ2-5; no clear D. The CDR3 extends over 13 amino acids. Trimming took 1 base from V and 1 from J, leaving 5 bases between them. Looked up from germline, CDR1 is SGHDT and CDR2 is YYEEEE. The CDR3 sequence is CASSLWIQETQYF. For the CDR3, the DNA is TGTGCCAGCAGCTTGTGGATCCAAGAGACCCAGTACTTC. The full variable domain, rest sourced from reference TRBV5-6 and TRBJ2-5, is DAGVTQSPTHLIKTRGQQVTLRCSPKSGHDTVSWYQQALGQGPQFIFQYYEEEERQRGNFPDRFSGHQFPNYSSELNVNALLLGDSALYLCASSLWIQETQYFGPGTRLLVL.

The chain recombines TRBV18 with TRBJ1-1; no clear D gene. V was clipped by 3 bases and J by 1 base, with 12 bases between them. Germline-derived CDR1 and CDR2 are KGHSH and LQKENI. The CDR3 covers 15 residues. CDR3 nucleotide sequence: TGTGCCAGCTCACCTGGATTCCAGACGAACACTGAAGCTTTCTTT. This gives the protein CASSPGFQTNTEAFF.

The chain is built from TRBV11-1 and TRBJ2-7; a possible D gene is TRBD2 (5 bases). This CDR3 has 14 amino acids. Germline V gene data show CDR1 as SGHAT and CDR2 as FQDESV (reference sequence). V lost 5 bases, J lost 6 bases, and 17 bases lay in between. The CDR3 region has the DNA TGTGCCAGCAGCCTACGATCCCAGGCGGGCGAGCAGTACTTC. This sequence encodes CASSLRSQAGEQYF.

The V gene is TRBV25-1, the J gene TRBJ1-2; possible D gene TRBD1, 5 bases. This CDR3 region has 12 residues. Trimming left V 6 bases short and J 7 bases short, with 12 bases between. Germline CDR1 and CDR2: MGHDK and SYGVNS. The CDR3 DNA sequence: TGTGCCAGCAGAGGGGTTGATCGTGGCTACACCTTC. Its protein product is CASRGVDRGYTF.

The genes are TRBV19 and TRBJ2-1; TRBD2 matches at 7 bases. CDR1 is LNHDA, CDR2 SQIVND, per germline (reference sequence). There are 14 residues in the CDR3. The ends lost 8 bases at V and 8 bases at J; junction bases unmatched: 12. The CDR3 loop is CASAEERGRDEQFF. Written as DNA, the CDR3 is TGTGCCAGTGCAGAGGAGCGGGGCAGGGATGAGCAGTTCTTC.

This chain connects TRBV30 to TRBJ1-2; 7 bases match TRBD1. Germline CDR1 is GTSNPN and CDR2 is SVGIG (reference sequence). This CDR3 spans 14 amino acids. Trimming cost V 3 bases and J 8 bases; bases outside gene matches: 12. CDR3 bases: TGTGCCTGGAGGCGGGGGACAGCGGTTGGCGGCTACACCTTC. Translation gives CAWRRGTAVGGYTF. Looking up the rest from reference TRBV30 and TRBJ1-2 gives the full variable domain: SQTIHQWPATLVQPVGSPLSLECTVEGTSNPNLYWYRQAAGRGLQLLFYSVGIGQISSEVPQNLSASRPQDRQFILSSKKLLLSDSGFYLCAWRRGTAVGGYTFGSGTRLTVV.

This clone was observed once. V is TRBV19 and J is TRBJ2-1; D is undetermined. Trimming removed 7 bases from V and 9 bases from J, with 13 bases in between. Per germline, CDR1 LNHDA and CDR2 SQIVND (reference sequence). The CDR3 consists of 12 residues. The CDR3 loop reads CASIIMMGEQFF. In nucleotides, the CDR3 is TGTGCCAGTATCATAATGATGGGTGAGCAGTTCTTC.

The CDR3 loop reads CASSKPGQGIYEQYF. The DNA for the CDR3 is TGTGCCAGTAGTAAACCGGGACAGGGTATCTACGAGCAGTACTTC. The chain links TRBV19 to TRBJ2-7; TRBD1 agrees at 9 bases. The CDR3 is made up of 15 amino acids. Per the germline V gene, CDR1 is LNHDA and CDR2 is SQIVND (reference sequence). With V trimmed by 4 bases and J by 3 bases, 7 bases remained unmatched.

Only one count was recorded for this clone. The rearrangement links TRBV28 to TRBJ1-2, with D possibly being TRBD1 (5 bases). Germline values: CDR1 MDHEN, CDR2 SYDVKM. There are 15 residues in the CDR3. Trimming left V 4 bases short and J 4 bases short, with 16 bases between. CDR3 in amino acids: CASSSPGGGLYGYTF. CDR3 sequence (DNA): TGTGCCAGCAGTTCCCCCGGGGGAGGGCTCTATGGCTACACCTTC.

This chain links TRBV18 with TRBJ1-1; D is perhaps TRBD1 (5 bases). The CDR3 runs 18 residues. Between the trimmed V and J ends, which lost 0 bases and 0 bases, there was a span of 17 bases. CDR1 and CDR2 from the germline V gene are KGHSH and LQKENI. The CDR3 region has the DNA TGTGCCAGCTCACCACCGTGGGGCCAGATCATGCTGAACACTGAAGCTTTCTTT. Its protein product is CASSPPWGQIMLNTEAFF. The full variable domain, with the rest looked up from reference TRBV18 and TRBJ1-1, is NAGVMQNPRHLVRRRGQEARLRCSPMKGHSHVYWYRQLPEEGLKFMVYLQKENIIDESGMPKERFSAEFPKEGPSILRIQQVVRGDSAAYFCASSPPWGQIMLNTEAFFGQGTRLTVV.

This sequence joins TRBV29-1 and TRBJ2-1; 14 positions agree with TRBD2. CDR1 and CDR2 from the germline V gene are SQVTM and ANQGSEA. CDR3 length: 13 amino acids. Germline trimming cut 6 bases from V and 5 bases from J; bases unmatched to any gene: 0. The CDR3 protein is CSVGLAGDNEQFF. The CDR3 DNA follows: TGCAGCGTGGGACTAGCGGGAGACAATGAGCAGTTCTTC.